This T cell receptor (beta chain) was sequenced during a study of somatic mutations in cytotoxic T cells in rheumatoid arthritis. Study observations and caveats: The slight TRBV07 underrepresentation in rheumatoid arthritis patients was not adjusted for multiple comparisons. In the expanded CD8+ clones, the antigen targets remained unknown.

With respect to this clone: The target antigen is unknown.

TCRdb's copy holds only in-frame clones and misses some; the assay was immunoSEQ multiplex PCR. The table includes over 15,000 clones, about 86% detected once. Germline-derived CDR1 and CDR2 are LGHNA and YSLEER. V was pared by 3 bases and J by 8 bases, with 10 bases between. The CDR3 is 13 amino acids. This chain joins TRBV4-3 and TRBJ1-4; D might be TRBD1 (5 bases). This clonotype originated in a man between 35 and 55 years old in good health. The sequencing input was CD8+ T cells sorted from blood. CDR3 DNA: TGCGCCAGCAGCCAGGACTACAGGGAAAAACTGTTTTTT. Protein sequence: CASSQDYREKLFF.